The following is a T cell receptor beta chain sequence with its context. Its antigen has not been determined. Base qualities were left out, and no much larger clone turns up one base away. Trimming leaves V shorter by 2 bases and J shorter by 5 bases, with the junction holding 6 bases beyond the gene matches. The germline V gene supplies CDR1 SGHRS and CDR2 YFSETQ. Spanning cysteine to phenylalanine, the CDR3 consists of 14 amino acids. The read is trimmed to its CDR3 DNA, 42 bases read in frame from base 1. This record belongs to a study of CD8 T cells in Susac syndrome (dated by TCRdb to between 2018 and 2021). For the wider study: Among the sequenced Susac syndrome patients, about 6 had clinically active disease and about eight were in clinical remission. Whether CD8+ T cell activation and differentiation in Susac syndrome was antigen driven was tested using repertoire sequencing. Susac syndrome patients were therapy-naive, on corticosteroids (some also receiving IVIg), or on IVIg alone at blood withdrawal.

Broader findings and caveats from the paper: The TCR sequencing and HLA analysis was acknowledged to have included a relatively small number of individuals. In patients with Susac syndrome, the CD4+ T cell repertoire showed no detectable clonal expansion.

Peripheral blood CD8+ and CD4+ T cells from healthy donors, Susac syndrome patients and multiple sclerosis patients were profiled using high-throughput TCR beta sequencing. Susac syndrome patients met recently defined diagnostic criteria for definite or probable disease. CD8+ TEMRA cells were enriched by FACS, while bulk CD8+ and CD4+ T cells were purified by magnetic negative isolation. Blood was collected in EDTA tubes and processed within 24 hours, with PBMCs isolated through density gradient centrifugation. PBMCs destined for TCR sequencing were cryopreserved in liquid nitrogen and later thawed in a 37 °C water bath. A purity of at least 90% was achieved for sorted or isolated CD4+, CD8+ and CD8+ TEMRA cells. RNA was extracted using the RNeasy kit, and roughly 0.45 to 1 ug of the RNA was reverse transcribed with random hexamers. The immunoSEQ multiplex PCR assay, covering 54 Vbeta and 13 Jbeta segments, was used to amplify TCR beta CDR3 regions. Bias from PCR amplification was corrected by using a synthetic template baseline for primer optimization and for computational correction. Processing in the source paper ran as follows. Reads were annotated to V, D and J genes according to IMGT and were analyzed with immunoSEQ Analyzer, with only productive sequences retained. Clonality was calculated as one minus the Shannon entropy normalized by log2 of the number of productive unique sequences. For each patient and control, public and private clones were evaluated among the 100 most prevalent clones. Susac-specific clones were defined as absent from healthy and MS cohorts, around 970 published viral clones and other ImmuneACCESS disease sequences. Using fastp at Q25 and MiXCR, TCRdb reprocessed the public reads and kept productive beta chains. When rows share a CDR3 protein, they turn into one entry using the most common DNA and genes. What appears here as the V and J calls and clone size reflects TCRdb's work, not the paper's. The sample table records about 240,000 distinct CDR3 sequences; about 96% of these occur just once. Together, the top ten hold 0.1% of the sample.

This TCR was recovered from a human donor with Susac syndrome. Sequencing was done on a sample of CD4+ T cells from PBMCs. The chain links TRBV5-1 with TRBJ2-5; TRBD1 agrees with 7 junctional bases. The CDR3 reads as follows: CASSFDRVGETQYF. The nucleotide sequence reads TGCGCCAGCAGCTTCGACAGGGTGGGGGAGACCCAGTACTTC.